This T cell receptor beta chain was sequenced for a study of T cells in localized non-small cell lung cancer. Some clones are missing from TCRdb's copy, which holds only in-frame ones; the method was immunoSEQ multiplex PCR. This repertoire shows roughly 30,000 clones, approximately 90% found once; its top ten account for approximately 3%. On this clone: Its matching antigen is unknown.

General study points: Appearing in adjacent lung were a median about 59 of the top 100 tumor clones. Uninvolved adjacent lung showed the highest T cell clonality, exceeding tumor.

CDR1 is LNHDA, CDR2 SQIVND, per germline (reference sequence). V lost 5 bases and J lost 12; bases outside the gene matches: 14. The CDR3 is 14 amino acids. The sample here was peripheral blood, taken before any cancer treatment. The receptor was isolated from a woman aged 18-55 years with stage I lung adenocarcinoma. This rearrangement joins TRBV19 to TRBJ1-1, with TRBD1 identical over 8 bases. The CDR3 reads CASSPSGQGIGTFF. The CDR3 DNA sequence: TGTGCCAGTAGTCCGTCCGGACAGGGCATCGGGACTTTCTTT.